These 11 T cell receptor beta chains were all obtained from the same sample, sequenced in a study of T cell repertoires in cytomegalovirus infection. No antigen has been identified for these receptors. TCRdb passed the reads through MiXCR, listing each CDR3 protein once. This sample has more than 300,000 distinct CDR3 sequences, with roughly 36% found just once. Sample: cultured PBMCs, taken from culture after CMV antigen stimulation. These receptors all come from a human donor in good health (CMV status not recorded). Some clones in this sample may be carry-over from other donors' samples.

This clonotype has just a few counts. This chain links TRBV12-3 or TRBV12-4 with TRBJ2-1; the D call may be TRBD1 or TRBD2 (5 bases each). The CDR3 consists of 14 residues. V gave up 3 bases and J gave up 4 bases, with 10 bases separating them. The CDR3 DNA reads TGTGCCAGCAGTTTTCGAGGGGCGTACAATGAGCAGTTCTTC. This sequence encodes CASSFRGAYNEQFF.

This clonotype was recorded a few times. This sequence joins TRBV2 and TRBJ2-1; 10 positions agree with TRBD2. Per germline, CDR1 SNHLY and CDR2 FYNNEI. This CDR3 region has 15 residues. J was trimmed by 8 bases and V by 6 bases; bases with no gene match: 10. CDR3 nucleotide sequence: TGTGCCAGCAGCCCCACTAGCGGGGCTAGGGATGAGCAGTTCTTC. Amino acids: CASSPTSGARDEQFF.

This clonotype occurred many times. The V call is TRBV7-2, the J call TRBJ2-1; 11 bases fit TRBD2. Germline CDR1 reads SGHTA; CDR2 reads FQGNSA. The CDR3 covers 15 residues. J was trimmed by 8 bases and V by 5 bases; bases with no gene match: 8. This CDR3 is CASSTLLAGEDEQFF. CDR3 nucleotide sequence: TGTGCCAGCAGCACCTTACTAGCGGGAGAGGATGAGCAGTTCTTC.

The rearrangement joins TRBV5-4 to TRBJ1-1; 8 nucleotides match TRBD1. Germline-derived CDR1 and CDR2 are SGHNT and YYREEE (reference sequence). With 2 bases clipped from V and 5 bases from J, the junction kept 5 bases outside the gene matches. This CDR3 has 14 residues. CDR3 region: CASSFQGAATEAFF. DNA of the CDR3: TGTGCCAGCAGCTTTCAGGGGGCGGCGACTGAAGCTTTCTTT.

In its sample, this clonotype was seen a few times. This chain joins TRBV7-6 and TRBJ2-7; D might be TRBD1 or TRBD2, each matching 5 bases. The CDR3 runs 15 residues. The ends were cut back, 1 base at V and 2 bases at J, with 12 bases in the middle. Looked up from germline, CDR1 is SGHVS and CDR2 is FNYEAQ. The CDR3 loop reads CASSLGSGATYEQYF. In DNA form, the CDR3 reads TGTGCCAGCAGCTTAGGCTCCGGGGCCACCTACGAGCAGTACTTC.

The chain employs TRBV11-3 and TRBJ2-2; 8 positions agree with TRBD1. From germline, CDR1 is SGHNT and CDR2 YENEEA. V lost 3 bases to trimming and J lost 1 base; unmatched junction nucleotides: 1. The CDR3 contains 15 residues. The CDR3 DNA sequence: TGTGCCAGCAGCTTTGGGACAGGGAACACCGGGGAGCTGTTTTTT. Translated: CASSFGTGNTGELFF.

The chain links TRBV6-5 to TRBJ2-3; the match to TRBD1 covers 9 bases. CDR3 size: 16 residues. Unmatched junction bases numbered 8, after V lost 5 bases and J lost 2 bases. Germline lookup yields CDR1 MNHEY and CDR2 SVGAGI. The CDR3 coding sequence is TGTGCCAGCAGTAAAGGGGACAGGGCCACCACAGATACGCAGTATTTT. This translates into CASSKGDRATTDTQYF.

A few counts support this clonotype. The rearrangement joins TRBV7-8 to TRBJ2-6, with 8 bases matching TRBD1. The V gene's germline CDR1 is SGHVS and CDR2 FQNEAQ. Losses at the gene ends were 5 bases for V and 4 bases for J; bases not matched to a gene: 1. The CDR3 is made up of 14 amino acids. The CDR3 DNA sequence: TGTGCCAGCAGCCAGGGGGCCGGGGCCAACGTCCTGACTTTC. Translating it yields CASSQGAGANVLTF.

In this sample, this clonotype turned up a few times. The chain is built from TRBV20-1 and TRBJ2-4; D is unclear. Trimming left V 7 bases short and J 0 bases short, with 16 bases between. The CDR3 is 15 amino acids. Germline V lookup: CDR1 DFQATT, CDR2 SNEGSKA (reference sequence). CDR3 sequence reads: CSVSAGAVAKNIQYF. In DNA, the CDR3 is TGCAGTGTTAGTGCAGGAGCTGTAGCCAAAAACATTCAGTACTTC.

The table lists this clonotype with a few counts. The chain uses TRBV11-3 and TRBJ2-1, with D hard to call. Germline CDR1 is SGHNT and CDR2 is YENEEA. The CDR3 has 11 residues. V dropped 5 bases and J dropped 10 bases, with 9 bases sitting between them. The CDR3 bases are TGTGCCAGCAGCCCCAAATCGGAGCAGTTCTTC. Its protein product is CASSPKSEQFF.

The chain recombines TRBV7-9 with TRBJ2-5; TRBD1 matches at 8 bases. Germline V lookup: CDR1 SEHNR, CDR2 FQNEAQ (reference sequence). With 0 bases clipped from V and 4 bases from J, the junction kept 4 bases outside the gene matches. CDR3 length: 15 amino acids. The chain's CDR3 is CASSLAARGPETQYF. The CDR3 coding sequence is TGTGCCAGCAGCTTAGCGGCCAGGGGGCCAGAGACCCAGTACTTC.